The 15 T cell receptor beta chains presented below share a single source sample, sequenced in a study of cytomegalovirus exposure and HLA in healthy donors (dated by TCRdb to 2016 to 2017). The method behind the library was the immunoSEQ multiplex PCR assay. For the multiplex PCR, a mixture combining 60 forward primers for TCR Vbeta segments and 13 reverse primers for TCR Jbeta segments was used. TCRdb holds this immuneACCESS table with in-frame rearrangements only. Some clones are missing; in checked studies, unresolved V genes explain under half, and the rest has no known cause. The sample contains about 170,000 clones, roughly 84% of them found a single time. About 1.5% of the sample belongs to the ten largest clones. The material sequenced was PBMCs. These TCRs come from a male donor in good health and CMV-seronegative.

V is TRBV25-1 and J is TRBJ2-1, with D tentatively TRBD1 (5 bases). CDR3 length: 15 amino acids. V lost 2 bases to trimming and J lost 7 bases, with 15 bases between them. Germline V gene lookup returns CDR1 MGHDK and CDR2 SYGVNS. The CDR3 bases are TGTGCCAGCAGTGAAACCAGGGTAGAGCCAAATGAGCAGTTCTTC. As protein: CASSETRVEPNEQFF. Full variable domain (rest looked up from reference TRBV25-1 and TRBJ2-1): EADIYQTPRYLVIGTGKKITLECSQTMGHDKMYWYQQDPGMELHLIHYSYGVNSTEKGDLSSESTVSRIRTEHFPLTLESARPSHTSQYLCASSETRVEPNEQFFGPGTRLTVL.

This chain links TRBV9 with TRBJ1-6; no firm D call. The CDR3 is 13 amino acids. The ends were cut back, 0 bases at V and 8 bases at J, with 6 bases in the middle. Germline V gene data show CDR1 as SGDLS and CDR2 as YYNGEE. In DNA, the CDR3 is TGTGCCAGCAGCGTAGATCGGGATTCACCCCTCCACTTT. Residues: CASSVDRDSPLHF.

The chain couples TRBV27 to TRBJ2-1, with 12 bases lining up with TRBD1. The V and J ends lost 6 bases and 13 bases, in that order; junction bases with no gene match: 16. CDR1 and CDR2 (germline): MNHEY, SMNVEV (reference sequence). The CDR3 runs to 16 residues. CDR3 residues: CASSRRDRGRTKGQFF. The CDR3 DNA reads as TGTGCCAGCAGCCGCCGGGACAGGGGGCGCACGAAGGGCCAGTTCTTC.

The chain carries TRBV10-3 and TRBJ2-5, with TRBD1 matching 9 bases. The end of the DNA fits TRBJ2-7 better, so the J call may be wrong. The CDR3 contains 14 residues. Germline V gives CDR1 ENHRY, CDR2 SYGVKD. The CDR3 DNA reads TGTGCCACACAACACGGGACAGGGCTCTACGAGCAGTACTTC. This translates into CATQHGTGLYEQYF.

The chain combines TRBV15 with TRBJ2-7; weak D call: TRBD2 (6 bases). Trimming shortened V by 0 bases and J by 4 bases, and 13 bases separated the two germline ends. Germline V lookup: CDR1 LNHNV, CDR2 YYDKDF (reference sequence). The CDR3 contains 15 residues. This CDR3 reads CATSRDLGGVYEQYF. CDR3 bases: TGTGCCACCAGCAGAGATTTAGGAGGGGTGTACGAGCAGTACTTC.

The chain has TRBV14 and TRBJ2-5; TRBD1 matches at 9 bases. The DNA matches TRBJ2-7 better at its end, which makes the J call doubtful. This CDR3 region has 15 residues. CDR1 and CDR2 (germline): SGHDN, FVKESK. As DNA, the CDR3 is TGTGCCAGCAGCCAGTCGACAGGGGGTGCCTACGAGCAGTACTTC. It is translated as CASSQSTGGAYEQYF.

The chain uses TRBV27 and TRBJ1-5; 7 bases match TRBD1. The CDR3 consists of 14 residues. CDR1 and CDR2 (germline): MNHEY, SMNVEV (reference sequence). Losses at the gene ends were 6 bases for V and 2 bases for J; bases not matched to a gene: 4. CDR3 loop: CASSKTGGNQPQHF. CDR3 nucleotide sequence: TGTGCCAGCAGCAAAACAGGGGGCAATCAGCCCCAGCATTTT.

The rearrangement links TRBV6-6 to TRBJ2-7; 8 nucleotides line up with TRBD1. The CDR3 extends over 14 amino acids. V dropped 6 bases and J dropped 0; count of bases not matched to a gene: 4. CDR1 and CDR2 (germline): MNHNY, SVGAGI (reference sequence). This CDR3 reads CASRGDRSSYEQYF. CDR3 in DNA: TGTGCCAGCAGAGGGGACAGGAGCTCCTACGAGCAGTACTTC.

The chain employs TRBV6-6 and TRBJ1-1; D is undetermined. The CDR3 extends over 14 amino acids. Deletions cut 6 bases from V and 0 bases from J, with 11 bases between. CDR1 and CDR2 (germline): MNHNY, SVGAGI (reference sequence). The CDR3: CASSVKYVNTEAFF. The CDR3 bases are TGTGCCAGCAGCGTAAAATATGTGAACACTGAAGCTTTCTTT.

The CDR3 coding sequence is TGTGCCAGCTCACTTTCAGAAAGCACTGAAGCTTTCTTT. Translating gives CASSLSESTEAFF. The chain couples TRBV18 to TRBJ1-1; D is ambiguous. Germline V gene data show CDR1 as KGHSH and CDR2 as LQKENI. CDR3 length equals 13 residues. V was trimmed by 4 bases and J by 4 bases, leaving 10 bases between them.

The chain couples TRBV4-2 to TRBJ2-6; 7 bases line up with TRBD1. Germline CDR1 is LGHNA and CDR2 is YNFKEQ. The CDR3 covers 16 residues. The trim removed 0 bases at V and 13 bases at J, leaving 12 bases unmatched. CDR3 sequence: CASSQDVVTGAGVLTF. DNA of the CDR3: TGTGCCAGCAGCCAAGATGTGGTCACAGGGGCTGGTGTCCTGACTTTC.

This chain links TRBV7-2 with TRBJ2-7, with 10 bases fitting TRBD1. From germline, CDR1 is SGHTA and CDR2 FQGNSA. V dropped 4 bases and J dropped 4; count of bases not matched to a gene: 10. The CDR3 is 16 residues long. The CDR3 here is CASSSNRQGAQYEQYF. DNA of the CDR3: TGTGCCAGCAGCTCAAACCGACAGGGGGCGCAATACGAGCAGTACTTC.

The gene calls are TRBV5-1 and TRBJ2-2; D possibly corresponds to TRBD2 (6 bases). The CDR3 consists of 15 residues. V gave up 4 bases and J gave up 0 bases, with 10 bases separating them. The germline V gene encodes CDR1 SGHRS and CDR2 YFSETQ. This CDR3 reads CASSRDSPNTGELFF. The CDR3 coding sequence is TGCGCCAGCAGCCGGGACTCCCCGAACACCGGGGAGCTGTTTTTT.

The genes are TRBV12-5 and TRBJ2-7, with TRBD2 as a possible D gene (6 bases). The V gene lost 1 base and the J gene lost 5 bases, with 18 bases spanning the gap. CDR1 and CDR2 from the germline V gene are LGHNT and FRNRAP. The CDR3 runs to 16 residues. CDR3 nucleotide sequence: TGTGCTAGTGGTTTGGACCCGACGGGGGTCGGCCACGAGCAGTACTTC. Translated: CASGLDPTGVGHEQYF.

In nucleotides, the CDR3 is TGTGCCAGCACCCTGGGTGACAGGCTGGGCACTGAAGCTTTCTTT. Residues: CASTLGDRLGTEAFF. J is TRBJ1-1 and V is TRBV7-6, with D possibly matching TRBD1 (6 bases). Germline-derived CDR1 and CDR2 are SGHVS and FNYEAQ. This CDR3 is built from 15 residues. V was pared by 7 bases and J by 4 bases, with 19 bases between.